The 9 T cell receptor beta chains in this list originate from one sample, sequenced in a study of blood T cell repertoires in COVID-19. The data were produced by immunoSEQ multiplex PCR, yet TCRdb's version contains in-frame clones alone and is incomplete. Counted here are fewer than 180,000 clones, 87% occurring once; the ten biggest clones make up about 4%. Input material: peripheral blood. The receptor set was obtained from a woman aged 55-70 years with active or convalescent COVID-19.

CDR3 coding DNA: TGTGCCAGCAGCGTAGGGACTAGCGGGGGTTTCAATGAGCAGTTCTTC. Encoded protein: CASSVGTSGGFNEQFF. The chain couples TRBV9 to TRBJ2-1; 13 bases match TRBD2. V lost 0 bases and J lost 6; bases outside the gene matches: 3. This CDR3 region has 16 residues. Per the germline V gene, CDR1 is SGDLS and CDR2 is YYNGEE. The whole variable domain, remainder taken from reference TRBV9 and TRBJ2-1, is DSGVTQTPKHLITATGQRVTLRCSPRSGDLSVYWYQQSLDQGLQFLIQYYNGEERAKGNILERFSAQQFPDLHSELNLSSLELGDSALYFCASSVGTSGGFNEQFFGPGTRLTVL.

V gene TRBV7-2 combines with J gene TRBJ2-3; D uncertain. Germline CDR1 reads SGHTA; CDR2 reads FQGNSA. V lost 2 bases to trimming and J lost 6 bases, with 6 bases between them. This CDR3 comprises 12 residues. In nucleotides, the CDR3 is TGTGCCAGCAGCTTATTCGGGGATACGCAGTATTTT. This sequence encodes CASSLFGDTQYF. Based on the CDR3 plus reference TRBV7-2 and TRBJ2-3, the full variable domain is GAGVSQSPSNKVTEKGKDVELRCDPISGHTALYWYRQSLGQGLEFLIYFQGNSAPDKSGLPSDRFSAERTGGSVSTLTIQRTQQEDSAVYLCASSLFGDTQYFGPGTRLTVL.

The CDR3 here is CASSLGVFSGNTIYF. CDR3 in DNA: TGTGCCAGTAGCCTAGGGGTATTCTCTGGAAACACCATATATTTT. The chain has TRBV19 and TRBJ1-3; possible D gene TRBD1, 5 bases. The CDR3 covers 15 residues. Germline V gene data show CDR1 as LNHDA and CDR2 as SQIVND (reference sequence). Trimming took 6 bases from V and 0 from J, leaving 12 bases between them.

The chain employs TRBV5-1 and TRBJ2-3, with 8 positions matching TRBD2. This CDR3 has 16 amino acids. The trim removed 1 base at V and 0 bases at J, leaving 4 bases unmatched. CDR1 is SGHRS, CDR2 YFSETQ, per germline. CDR3 sequence (DNA): TGCGCCAGCAGCTTGCAGGCGGGGGGAAGCACAGATACGCAGTATTTT. Translation gives CASSLQAGGSTDTQYF.

This clone was found a few times. The V gene is TRBV30, the J gene TRBJ1-5; the D is unclear. The germline V gene has CDR1 GTSNPN and CDR2 SVGIG (reference sequence). The CDR3 covers 15 residues. Between the trimmed V and J ends, which lost 2 bases and 4 bases, there was a span of 15 bases. In DNA, the CDR3 is TGTGCCTGGAGTCGGGGAATGGGGTTGAATCAGCCCCAGCATTTT. Residues: CAWSRGMGLNQPQHF.

This chain uses TRBV6-4 with TRBJ2-1; 7 bases agree with TRBD1. Germline V gives CDR1 MRHNA, CDR2 SNTAGT. J lost 13 bases, V lost 2 bases, and 5 bases had no gene match. The CDR3 runs 12 residues. CDR3 sequence (DNA): TGTGCCAGCAGTGACCCCCGACAGGGCCAGTTCTTC. Translated: CASSDPRQGQFF.

This clone was observed a single time. J is TRBJ2-7 and V is TRBV7-9; a weak D match, TRBD1 (6 bases). The CDR3 has 14 residues. CDR1 and CDR2 (germline): SEHNR, FQNEAQ (reference sequence). Deletions cut 4 bases from V and 1 base from J, with 11 bases between. The CDR3 loop is CASSSRDKSYEQYF. The CDR3 nucleotides are TGTGCCAGCAGCTCCCGGGACAAATCCTACGAGCAGTACTTC.

The chain employs TRBV6-6 and TRBJ1-1, with 7 bases that match TRBD1. V gave up 7 bases and J gave up 1 base; unmatched junction bases: 3. From germline, CDR1 is MNHNY and CDR2 SVGAGI (reference sequence). The CDR3 covers 13 residues. The CDR3 sequence is CASTGTANTEAFF. The CDR3 bases are TGTGCCAGCACCGGGACAGCGAACACTGAAGCTTTCTTT.

The chain employs TRBV14 and TRBJ2-5; no firm D call. CDR3 length: 12 amino acids. The V end was cut by 1 base, the J end by 5 bases, with 5 bases between. Germline V gives CDR1 SGHDN, CDR2 FVKESK. CDR3 bases: TGTGCCAGCAGCCAAGTTATGGAGACCCAGTACTTC. Translation: CASSQVMETQYF.